The 9 T cell receptor beta chains below come from one sample, sequenced in a study of cytomegalovirus exposure and HLA in healthy donors (dated by TCRdb to 2016 to 2017). Library preparation used the immunoSEQ multiplex PCR assay. The multiplex PCR relied on a mix of 60 forward primers for TCR Vbeta segments and 13 reverse primers for TCR Jbeta segments. TCRdb carries this immuneACCESS record with in-frame sequences only. Its versions omit some clonotypes, under half of them owing to an unresolved V gene in the studies checked, with the rest unexplained. In this sample the table shows roughly 110,000 clones, 70% to 85% of which occur a single time. Roughly 11% of the sample is taken by the ten largest. The sample taken for sequencing was PBMCs. The receptors here all came from a man aged 35-49 years in good health and CMV-seropositive.

In DNA form, the CDR3 reads TGCGCCAGCAGCTGGATGTCAGGGGCGACTTCGAACACTGAAGCTTTCTTT. Its protein is CASSWMSGATSNTEAFF. V gene TRBV5-1 combines with J gene TRBJ1-1, with D perhaps matching TRBD1 (6 bases). With 3 bases removed from V and 1 base from J, the gap between germline ends came to 19 bases. CDR3 length equals 17 residues. Germline V gene sequence: CDR1 SGHRS, CDR2 YFSETQ.

This clone was seen more than once but under ten times. This chain uses TRBV5-1 with TRBJ2-7, with a possible D match to TRBD2 (5 bases). V lost 4 bases and J lost 5, with 19 bases in between. This CDR3 spans 15 amino acids. Germline V CDR1 and CDR2: SGHRS, YFSETQ. This CDR3 is CASSQDIRGSDEQYF. The CDR3 DNA reads as TGCGCCAGCAGCCAAGATATCCGGGGTTCTGACGAGCAGTACTTC.

This rearrangement joins TRBV4-3 to TRBJ2-5; D gene uncertain. The V end was cut by 0 bases, the J end by 7 bases, with 15 bases between. Germline CDR1 LGHNA, CDR2 YSLEER. The CDR3 totals 15 residues. This chain's CDR3 is CASSQDRRGRRTQYF. The CDR3 bases are TGCGCCAGCAGCCAAGATAGGAGAGGCCGCCGGACCCAGTACTTC.

The chain uses TRBV7-9 and TRBJ1-1; D might be TRBD1 (6 bases). Trimming took 7 bases from V and 1 from J, leaving 16 bases between them. This CDR3 contains 15 residues. Germline CDR1 is SEHNR and CDR2 is FQNEAQ (reference sequence). CDR3 protein: CASTRTGTTNTEAFF. CDR3 coding DNA: TGTGCCAGCACCAGGACCGGGACAACGAACACTGAAGCTTTCTTT.

The V call is TRBV4-2, the J call TRBJ1-3; D is undetermined. Germline-derived CDR1 and CDR2 are LGHNA and YNFKEQ. Trimming pared 5 bases from V and 4 bases from J, leaving 15 bases between. The CDR3 contains 15 residues. The DNA for the CDR3 is TGTGCCAGCAGCGACGGAAGCAGGCCAGGAAACACCATATATTTT. Translation: CASSDGSRPGNTIYF.

In this sample, this clone turned up a few times. The chain recombines TRBV19 with TRBJ1-5; TRBD1 agrees at 9 bases. V trimming: 4 bases; J trimming: 3 bases; junction bases outside the gene matches: 4. Germline CDR1 reads LNHDA; CDR2 reads SQIVND (reference sequence). There are 15 residues in the CDR3. CDR3: CASSRGQGYNQPQHF. The CDR3 nucleotides are TGTGCCAGTAGTAGGGGACAGGGCTACAATCAGCCCCAGCATTTT. Filled out from reference TRBV19 and TRBJ1-5, the complete variable domain reads DGGITQSPKYLFRKEGQNVTLSCEQNLNHDAMYWYRQDPGQGLRLIYYSQIVNDFQKGDIAEGYSVSREKKESFPLTVTSAQKNPTAFYLCASSRGQGYNQPQHFGDGTRLSIL.

This clone was counted a single time. This chain links TRBV5-4 with TRBJ2-3; 8 nucleotides align to TRBD2. This CDR3 is built from 16 residues. The V gene end was trimmed by 5 bases and the J gene end by 4 bases; junction bases not matched to a gene: 12. Germline loops: CDR1 SGHNT, CDR2 YYREEE (reference sequence). CDR3 nucleotides: TGTGCCAGCAGGCCGACGGGAGGGCGCCTCTCAGATACGCAGTATTTT. It codes for CASRPTGGRLSDTQYF.

This clone showed up just once. The chain couples TRBV9 to TRBJ2-3; a possible D gene is TRBD2 (6 bases). The CDR3 sequence is 17 residues long. With 3 bases removed from V and 6 bases from J, the gap between germline ends came to 23 bases. Germline values: CDR1 SGDLS, CDR2 YYNGEE. The CDR3 region has the DNA TGTGCCAGCAGCGGAAGCCCCCGGGACTCTCGCTTGGATACGCAGTATTTT. It codes for CASSGSPRDSRLDTQYF.

Here the CDR3 reads CASSYDRDQETQYF. In nucleotides, the CDR3 is TGTGCCAGCAGTTACGACAGGGACCAAGAGACCCAGTACTTC. The chain uses TRBV6-5 and TRBJ2-5; 7 bases fit TRBD1. V lost 2 bases and J lost 0; bases outside the gene matches: 0. Looked up from germline, CDR1 is MNHEY and CDR2 is SVGAGI. This CDR3 contains 14 residues.